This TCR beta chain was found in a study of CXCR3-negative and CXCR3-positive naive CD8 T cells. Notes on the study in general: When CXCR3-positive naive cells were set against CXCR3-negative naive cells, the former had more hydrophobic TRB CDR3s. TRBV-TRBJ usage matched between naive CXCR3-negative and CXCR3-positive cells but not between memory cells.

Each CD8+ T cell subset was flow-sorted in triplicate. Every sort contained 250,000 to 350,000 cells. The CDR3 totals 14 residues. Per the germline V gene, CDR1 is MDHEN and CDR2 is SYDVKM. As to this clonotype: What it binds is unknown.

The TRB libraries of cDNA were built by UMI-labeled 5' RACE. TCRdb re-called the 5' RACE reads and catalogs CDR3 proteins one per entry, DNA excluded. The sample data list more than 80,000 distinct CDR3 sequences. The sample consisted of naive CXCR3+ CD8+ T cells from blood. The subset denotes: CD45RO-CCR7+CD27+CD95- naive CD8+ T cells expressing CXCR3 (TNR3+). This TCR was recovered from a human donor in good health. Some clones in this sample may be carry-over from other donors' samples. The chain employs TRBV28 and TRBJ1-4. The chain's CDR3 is CASARLATNEKLFF.